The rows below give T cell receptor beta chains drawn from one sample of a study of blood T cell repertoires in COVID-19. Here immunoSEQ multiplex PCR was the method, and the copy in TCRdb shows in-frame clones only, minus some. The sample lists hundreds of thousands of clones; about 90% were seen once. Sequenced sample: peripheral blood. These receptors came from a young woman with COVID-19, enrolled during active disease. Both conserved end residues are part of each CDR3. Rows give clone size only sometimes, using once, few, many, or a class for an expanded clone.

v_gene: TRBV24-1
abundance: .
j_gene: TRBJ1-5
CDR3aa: CATSDGRTGGNQPQHF

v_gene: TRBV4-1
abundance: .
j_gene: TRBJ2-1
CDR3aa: CASSQGRAKPSYNEQFF

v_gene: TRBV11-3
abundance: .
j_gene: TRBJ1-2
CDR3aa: CASSSKSSGGGLPSGYTF

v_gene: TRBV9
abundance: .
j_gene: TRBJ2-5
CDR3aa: CASSALSGAGGGETQYF

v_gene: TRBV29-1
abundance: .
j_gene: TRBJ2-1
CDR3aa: CSAGQAGIFDEQFF

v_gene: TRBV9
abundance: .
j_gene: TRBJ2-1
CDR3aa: CASSVGSGSSYNEQFF

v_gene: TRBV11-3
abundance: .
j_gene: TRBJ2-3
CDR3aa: CASSLDPLETDTQYF

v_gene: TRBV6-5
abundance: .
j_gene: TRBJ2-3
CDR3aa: CASSYSTGTDTQYF

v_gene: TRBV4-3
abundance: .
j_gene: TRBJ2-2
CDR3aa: CASSPLGQANTGELFF

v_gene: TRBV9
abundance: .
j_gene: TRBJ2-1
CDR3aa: CASSPPAGGDYNEQFF

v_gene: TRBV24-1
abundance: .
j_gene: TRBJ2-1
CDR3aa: CATSDSGLAGPNPYNEQFF

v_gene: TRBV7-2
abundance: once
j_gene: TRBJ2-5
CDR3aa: CASSLLPRGGLETQYF

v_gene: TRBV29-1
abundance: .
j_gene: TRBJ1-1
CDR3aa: CSVQKQGTNTEAFF

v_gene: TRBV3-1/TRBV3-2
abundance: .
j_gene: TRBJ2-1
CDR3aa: CASSQDPLTSGDNEQFF

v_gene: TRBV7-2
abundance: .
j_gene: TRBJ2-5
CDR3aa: CASSLRTSRQGTQYF

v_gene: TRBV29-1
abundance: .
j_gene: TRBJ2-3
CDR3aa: CSVGTSTADTQYF

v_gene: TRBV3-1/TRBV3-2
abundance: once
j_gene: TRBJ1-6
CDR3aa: CASSQEAPLTGMDSPLHF

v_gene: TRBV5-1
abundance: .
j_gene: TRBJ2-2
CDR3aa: CASSPQTSGGLVAGELFF

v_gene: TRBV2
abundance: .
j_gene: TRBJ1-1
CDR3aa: CASSGNKRGEAFF

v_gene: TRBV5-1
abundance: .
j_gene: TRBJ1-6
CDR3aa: CASSLVDRKNSPLHF

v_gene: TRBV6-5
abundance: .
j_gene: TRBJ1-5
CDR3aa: CASSSDNSNQPQHF

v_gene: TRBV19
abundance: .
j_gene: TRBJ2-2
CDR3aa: CASRVGLAGGTANTGELFF

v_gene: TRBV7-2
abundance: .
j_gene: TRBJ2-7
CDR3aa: CASSLRGAPYEQYF

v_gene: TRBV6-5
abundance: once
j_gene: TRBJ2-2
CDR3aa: CASSFPGQGGTGELFF

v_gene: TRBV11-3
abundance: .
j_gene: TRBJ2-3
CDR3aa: CASSRRGLATPVTQYF

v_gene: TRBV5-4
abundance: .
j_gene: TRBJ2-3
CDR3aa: CASSPPRGTTDTQYF

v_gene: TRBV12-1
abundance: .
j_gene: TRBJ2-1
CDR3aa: CASSPRDSPNEQFF

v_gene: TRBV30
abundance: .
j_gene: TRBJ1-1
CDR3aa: CAWRTHGTGATEAFF

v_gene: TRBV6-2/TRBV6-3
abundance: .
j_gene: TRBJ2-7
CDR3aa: CASSPDGAGRYEQYF

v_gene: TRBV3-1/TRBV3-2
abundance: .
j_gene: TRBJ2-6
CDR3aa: CASSLKPRLSGANVLTF

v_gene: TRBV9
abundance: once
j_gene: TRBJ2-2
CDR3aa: CASSVANSPNTGELFF

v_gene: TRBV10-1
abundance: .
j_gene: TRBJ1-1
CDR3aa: CASSVGQNTEAFF

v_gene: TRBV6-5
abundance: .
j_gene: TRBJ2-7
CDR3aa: CASSRHLAYEQYF

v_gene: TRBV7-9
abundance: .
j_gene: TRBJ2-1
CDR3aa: CASSSTPYRGNEQFF

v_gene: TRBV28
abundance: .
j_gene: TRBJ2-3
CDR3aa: CASTLRDYGTDTQYF

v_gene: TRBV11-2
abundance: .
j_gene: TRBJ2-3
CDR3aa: CASSYSGINTDTQYF

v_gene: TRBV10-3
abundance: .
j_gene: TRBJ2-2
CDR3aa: CAIAGLAGGPGELFF

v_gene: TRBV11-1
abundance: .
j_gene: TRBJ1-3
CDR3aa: CASSRTDSGNTIYF

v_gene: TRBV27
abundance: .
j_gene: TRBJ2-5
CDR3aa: CASSLSSQGAETQYF

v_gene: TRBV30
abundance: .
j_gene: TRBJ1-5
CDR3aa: CAWSVGGHGTPQHF

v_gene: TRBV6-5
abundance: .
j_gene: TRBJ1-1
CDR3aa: CASSSGQMNTEAFF

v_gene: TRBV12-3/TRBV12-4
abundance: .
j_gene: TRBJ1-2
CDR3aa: CASRKQGAKGYTF

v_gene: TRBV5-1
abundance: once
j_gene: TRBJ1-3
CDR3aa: CASSLETGAGNTIYF

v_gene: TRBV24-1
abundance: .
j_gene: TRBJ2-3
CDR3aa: CATSDPSSGGASTDTQYF

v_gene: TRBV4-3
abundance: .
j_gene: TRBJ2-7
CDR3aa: CASSHLRFSYEQYF

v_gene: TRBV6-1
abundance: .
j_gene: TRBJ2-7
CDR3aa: CASSEGRDRSYEQYF

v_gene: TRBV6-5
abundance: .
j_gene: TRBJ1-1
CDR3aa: CASSFREYTEAFF

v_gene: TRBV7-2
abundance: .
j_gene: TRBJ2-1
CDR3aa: CASSLTLERHNEQFF

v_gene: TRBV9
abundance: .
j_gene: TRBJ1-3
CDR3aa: CASSVKSTGNTIYF

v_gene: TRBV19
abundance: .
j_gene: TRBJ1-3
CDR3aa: CASSIFPGQRTGNTIYF

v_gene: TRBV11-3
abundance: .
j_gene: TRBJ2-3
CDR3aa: CASSLVGRPRTDTQYF

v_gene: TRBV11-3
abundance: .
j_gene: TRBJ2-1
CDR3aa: CASSWADSSYNEQFF

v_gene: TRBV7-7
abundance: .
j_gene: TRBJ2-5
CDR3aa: CASSLGQLETQYF

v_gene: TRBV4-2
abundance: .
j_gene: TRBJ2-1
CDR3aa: CASSQAGTSGVNEQFF

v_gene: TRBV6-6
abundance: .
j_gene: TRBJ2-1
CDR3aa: CASNKGGRTGMNEQFF

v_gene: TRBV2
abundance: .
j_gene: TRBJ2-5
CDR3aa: CASSREGWGQETQYF